This T cell receptor (beta chain) derives from a study of identical twins. TCRdb itself ran the 5' RACE reads through MiXCR, one entry per CDR3 protein. The top ten clones hold more than 4% of a sample with under 800,000 distinct CDR3 sequences, 21% of them seen once. As regards this clonotype: The antigen remains unidentified.

The study's findings and limits: Some out-of-frame alpha sequences were shared by twins, and these showed excess low generation probability.

This CDR3 is 15 amino acids long. Germline V gene sequence: CDR1 SGHRS, CDR2 YFSETQ. Between the trimmed V and J ends, which lost 3 bases and 1 base, there was a span of 14 bases. Another study also made use of these data, one on T cells expressing NK-cell markers. That source reports: In several experiments, an anti-gamma-delta TCR antibody restricted sorting to alpha-beta TCR T cells. The leading position in the CD3+CD56-NKG2C+ fraction of several donors also went to these clonotypes. HCMV specificity of the expanded NKG2C+ T cell clones was not established.

The receptor comes from a woman under 30 in good health. The chain is built from TRBV5-1 and TRBJ2-7; D may be TRBD1 (6 bases). The sequenced material came from PBMCs. DNA for the CDR3: TGCGCCAGCAGCTCGTTAGGGGGTAGATCCTACGAGCAGTACTTC. Translating it yields CASSSLGGRSYEQYF.